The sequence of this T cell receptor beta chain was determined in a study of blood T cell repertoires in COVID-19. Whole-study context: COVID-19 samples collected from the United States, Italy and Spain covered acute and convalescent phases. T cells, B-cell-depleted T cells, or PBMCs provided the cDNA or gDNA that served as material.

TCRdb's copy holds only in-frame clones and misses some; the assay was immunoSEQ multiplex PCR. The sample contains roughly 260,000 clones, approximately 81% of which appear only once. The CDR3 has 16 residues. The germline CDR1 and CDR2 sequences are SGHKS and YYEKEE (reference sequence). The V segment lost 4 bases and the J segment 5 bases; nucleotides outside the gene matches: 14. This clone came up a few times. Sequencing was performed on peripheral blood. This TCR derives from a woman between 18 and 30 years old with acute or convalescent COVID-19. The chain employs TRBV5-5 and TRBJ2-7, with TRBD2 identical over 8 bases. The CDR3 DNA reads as TGTGCCAGCAGCCGCAATCCCGGACTAGCTATTCACGAGCAGTACTTC. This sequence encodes CASSRNPGLAIHEQYF.